These 24 T cell receptor beta chains came from one sample sequenced in a study of cytomegalovirus exposure and HLA in healthy donors. Clones were read by immunoSEQ multiplex PCR, and TCRdb kept only the in-frame ones, dropping some. Counted here are about 130,000 clones, around 89% occurring once; the ten biggest clones make up about 6.6%. Sequenced material: PBMCs. The receptors were sampled from a woman aged 25 to 39 in good health and CMV-seropositive.

J is TRBJ1-2 and V is TRBV15; 9 nucleotides agree with TRBD1. The CDR3 contains 15 residues. V lost 5 bases and J lost 8; bases outside the gene matches: 12. Germline V gives CDR1 LNHNV, CDR2 YYDKDF (reference sequence). CDR3 coding DNA: TGTGCCACCAGCGAGGGGACAGGGACTATTGGGGGCTACACCTTC. Amino acids: CATSEGTGTIGGYTF.

This chain links TRBV5-6 with TRBJ1-1, with D possibly being TRBD1 (5 bases). V was pared by 2 bases and J by 5 bases, with 16 bases between. The CDR3 loop spans 15 amino acids. Germline V gene lookup returns CDR1 SGHDT and CDR2 YYEEEE. This chain's CDR3 is CASSFSGTGWTEAFF. The CDR3 DNA follows: TGTGCCAGCAGCTTTTCAGGGACTGGGTGGACTGAAGCTTTCTTT.

The chain uses TRBV18 and TRBJ1-3; TRBD1 aligns across 8 bases. J lost 0 bases, V lost 2 bases, and 6 bases had no gene match. Germline CDR1 is KGHSH and CDR2 is LQKENI. The CDR3 length is 17 residues. The CDR3: CASSPTTGAPSGNTIYF. CDR3 DNA sequence: TGTGCCAGCTCACCAACGACAGGGGCCCCCTCTGGAAACACCATATATTTT. The variable domain in full, with the rest retrieved from reference TRBV18 and TRBJ1-3, is NAGVMQNPRHLVRRRGQEARLRCSPMKGHSHVYWYRQLPEEGLKFMVYLQKENIIDESGMPKERFSAEFPKEGPSILRIQQVVRGDSAAYFCASSPTTGAPSGNTIYFGEGSWLTVV.

This sequence joins TRBV5-1 and TRBJ2-3; possible D gene TRBD2, 7 bases. V gave up 3 bases and J gave up 5 bases, with 19 bases separating them. CDR3 length equals 16 residues. Germline V lookup: CDR1 SGHRS, CDR2 YFSETQ. The CDR3 region is CASSSGVAGAGDTQYF. The CDR3 DNA reads TGCGCCAGCAGCTCCGGCGTTGCGGGGGCTGGAGATACGCAGTATTTT. Variable domain in full (rest from reference TRBV5-1 and TRBJ2-3): KAGVTQTPRYLIKTRGQQVTLSCSPISGHRSVSWYQQTPGQGLQFLFEYFSETQRNKGNFPGRFSGRQFSNSRSEMNVSTLELGDSALYLCASSSGVAGAGDTQYFGPGTRLTVL.

This clone came up once. V is TRBV28 and J is TRBJ2-1; 8 bases fit TRBD2. V was pared by 6 bases and J by 14 bases, with 9 bases of the junction left unmatched. The V gene's germline CDR1 is MDHEN and CDR2 SYDVKM. CDR3 length: 12 amino acids. The CDR3 sequence is CASRPAGAGEFF. The CDR3 bases are TGTGCCAGCAGGCCAGCGGGGGCAGGGGAGTTCTTC.

This chain connects TRBV28 to TRBJ2-3; TRBD1 is a possible D gene (6 bases). This CDR3 spans 12 amino acids. Per germline, CDR1 MDHEN and CDR2 SYDVKM. CDR3 DNA: TGTGCAACAGGGTTTGTGACAGATACGCAGTATTTT. Translated: CATGFVTDTQYF.

This clone was detected only once. The rearrangement joins TRBV7-6 to TRBJ2-7; 9 bases agree with TRBD2. This CDR3 is 16 amino acids long. Germline CDR1 is SGHVS and CDR2 is FNYEAQ. V dropped 2 bases and J dropped 4; count of bases not matched to a gene: 9. The DNA for the CDR3 is TGTGCCAGCAGCTTAACGGAGCGGGGGGAGCAATACGAGCAGTACTTC. It translates to CASSLTERGEQYEQYF. Variable domain in full (rest from reference TRBV7-6 and TRBJ2-7): GAGVSQSPRYKVTKRGQDVALRCDPISGHVSLYWYRQALGQGPEFLTYFNYEAQQDKSGLPNDRFSAERPEGSISTLTIQRTEQRDSAMYRCASSLTERGEQYEQYFGPGTRLTVT.

This chain connects TRBV15 to TRBJ2-5; D is possibly TRBD1 (7 bases). The CDR3 covers 15 residues. Germline CDR1 is LNHNV and CDR2 is YYDKDF (reference sequence). Trimming shortened V by 8 bases and J by 4 bases, and 20 bases separated the two germline ends. The CDR3 sequence: CATSCRGVCPETQYF. CDR3 nucleotide sequence: TGTGCCACCTCGTGCAGGGGGGTTTGCCCAGAGACCCAGTACTTC.

J is TRBJ2-5 and V is TRBV14; D remains unclear. The CDR3 is made up of 13 amino acids. The V end lost 3 bases, the J end lost 5 bases, and 10 bases lay between the germline ends. Germline values: CDR1 SGHDN, CDR2 FVKESK. CDR3 coding DNA: TGTGCCAGCAGCCAGGAGACCTGGGAGACCCAGTACTTC. It specifies CASSQETWETQYF.

This chain uses TRBV4-1 with TRBJ2-1; the match to TRBD2 covers 13 bases. J lost 4 bases, V lost 2 bases, and 2 bases had no gene match. Germline-derived CDR1 and CDR2 are MGHRA and YSYEKL. The length of the CDR3 is 16 residues. The CDR3 DNA follows: TGCGCCAGCAGCCAACCACTAGCGGGAGGGTACAATGAGCAGTTCTTC. Its protein product is CASSQPLAGGYNEQFF.

The chain uses TRBV5-6 and TRBJ2-1; D gene ambiguous. The germline V gene encodes CDR1 SGHDT and CDR2 YYEEEE. The V end was cut by 2 bases, the J end by 6 bases, with 15 bases between. The CDR3 has 15 residues. This CDR3 reads CASSFRVGGANEQFF. The CDR3 nucleotides are TGTGCCAGCAGCTTTCGAGTCGGTGGAGCCAATGAGCAGTTCTTC.

The CDR3 is CASSSTWTSGSSEQFF. The CDR3 nucleotides are TGTGCCAGCAGCTCGACTTGGACTAGCGGGAGTTCTGAGCAGTTCTTC. The J gene is TRBJ2-1, the V gene TRBV11-2; TRBD2 matches at 13 bases. CDR1 is SGHAT and CDR2 is FQNNGV in the germline V gene. The trim removed 4 bases at V and 9 bases at J, leaving 9 bases unmatched. The CDR3 loop spans 16 amino acids.

The chain joins TRBV29-1 to TRBJ1-2, with D hard to call. CDR3 length equals 13 residues. V was trimmed by 6 bases and J by 5 bases, leaving 16 bases between them. Germline assignment: CDR1 SQVTM and CDR2 ANQGSEA. CDR3 sequence reads: CSVGSPQDYGYTF. CDR3 in DNA: TGCAGCGTGGGTTCGCCCCAGGATTATGGCTACACCTTC.

The chain combines TRBV5-1 with TRBJ2-1; TRBD2 matches 14 bases. Trimming cost V 4 bases and J 5 bases; bases outside gene matches: 5. This CDR3 comprises 16 residues. The V gene's germline CDR1 is SGHRS and CDR2 YFSETQ. Written as DNA, the CDR3 is TGCGCCAGCAGCCCCCCGGGACTAGCGGGAGACAATGAGCAGTTCTTC. The encoded protein is CASSPPGLAGDNEQFF. Looking up the rest from reference TRBV5-1 and TRBJ2-1 gives the full variable domain: KAGVTQTPRYLIKTRGQQVTLSCSPISGHRSVSWYQQTPGQGLQFLFEYFSETQRNKGNFPGRFSGRQFSNSRSEMNVSTLELGDSALYLCASSPPGLAGDNEQFFGPGTRLTVL.

The chain links TRBV6-1 to TRBJ1-2; TRBD1 matches 7 bases. V gave up 3 bases and J gave up 2 bases; unmatched junction bases: 3. Germline V lookup: CDR1 MNHNS, CDR2 SASEGT. The CDR3 consists of 14 residues. The CDR3: CASSDQGQNYGYTF. DNA for the CDR3: TGTGCCAGCAGTGACCAGGGACAGAACTATGGCTACACCTTC.

The chain joins TRBV4-1 to TRBJ1-1; D perhaps matches TRBD1 (5 bases). V lost 2 bases and J 8 bases, leaving 18 bases between the germline ends. This CDR3 is built from 15 residues. Looked up from germline, CDR1 is MGHRA and CDR2 is YSYEKL. DNA for the CDR3: TGCGCCAGCAGCCAAATCCCTCGGGGGGTGACCGAAGCTTTCTTT. It encodes CASSQIPRGVTEAFF.

The chain uses TRBV27 and TRBJ2-3, with 8 bases that match TRBD1. Germline V lookup: CDR1 MNHEY, CDR2 SMNVEV (reference sequence). The CDR3 length is 17 residues. The junction had 10 bases not matched to a gene; V was cut back by 5 bases and J by 0 bases. The chain's CDR3 is CASSQLPTGGSTDTQYF. The CDR3 region has the DNA TGTGCCAGCAGTCAGCTCCCTACAGGGGGGAGCACAGATACGCAGTATTTT.

The chain combines TRBV6-5 with TRBJ2-7; perhaps TRBD2 as D (5 bases). V dropped 0 bases and J dropped 3 bases, with 9 bases sitting between them. This CDR3 is built from 14 residues. CDR1 and CDR2 (germline): MNHEY, SVGAGI. The DNA of the CDR3 is TGTGCCAGCAGTTACTCGTTGGGGAGCTACGAGCAGTACTTC. It encodes CASSYSLGSYEQYF.

The chain links TRBV2 to TRBJ2-5; 12 bases align to TRBD2. The CDR3 is made up of 15 amino acids. CDR1 SNHLY and CDR2 FYNNEI come from the germline V gene. V shed 6 bases and J 4 bases; nucleotides not matched to a gene: 6. CDR3 nucleotide sequence: TGTGCCAGCAGCCTACTAGCGGGGGGACGAGAGACCCAGTACTTC. It specifies CASSLLAGGRETQYF.

CDR3 nucleotide sequence: TGCGCCAGCAGCTTCTCGGGACAGGGATCAGGCACCATATATTTT. Its protein is CASSFSGQGSGTIYF. V is TRBV5-1 and J is TRBJ1-3; 9 bases are a match to TRBD1. Germline V CDR1 and CDR2: SGHRS, YFSETQ. Trimming removed 2 bases from V and 9 bases from J; junction bases left unmatched: 9. The CDR3 spans 15 residues.

This clone was detected once. This rearrangement joins TRBV5-1 to TRBJ2-5; 10 nucleotides agree with TRBD1. Germline V lookup: CDR1 SGHRS, CDR2 YFSETQ. J gave up 4 bases and V 3 bases, and 6 bases lay outside the gene matches. This CDR3 region has 15 residues. The CDR3 reads CASSWGTGAGETQYF. CDR3 nucleotides: TGCGCCAGCAGCTGGGGGACAGGGGCGGGAGAGACCCAGTACTTC.

The chain couples TRBV28 to TRBJ2-2; D is perhaps TRBD1 (7 bases). The CDR3 loop spans 16 amino acids. Deletions cut 4 bases from V and 5 bases from J, with 17 bases between. The germline V gene has CDR1 MDHEN and CDR2 SYDVKM. The CDR3 loop reads CASSSPQGGGTGELFF. CDR3 nucleotides: TGTGCCAGCAGTTCTCCCCAGGGGGGTGGGACCGGGGAGCTGTTTTTT.

V gene TRBV14 combines with J gene TRBJ2-7; 10 bases map to TRBD1. The CDR3 is made up of 15 amino acids. Germline V gene sequence: CDR1 SGHDN, CDR2 FVKESK. V was pared by 6 bases and J by 3 bases, with 8 bases of the junction left unmatched. This CDR3 is CASSHRDRGHYEQYF. The CDR3 DNA reads as TGTGCCAGCAGTCACCGGGACAGGGGACACTACGAGCAGTACTTC. The entire variable domain, with the rest obtained from reference TRBV14 and TRBJ2-7, is as follows: EAGVTQFPSHSVIEKGQTVTLRCDPISGHDNLYWYRRVMGKEIKFLLHFVKESKQDESGMPNNRFLAERTGGTYSTLKVQPAELEDSGVYFCASSHRDRGHYEQYFGPGTRLTVT.

The rearrangement uses TRBV5-1 and TRBJ2-7, with TRBD2 matching 9 bases. CDR1 and CDR2 from the germline V gene are SGHRS and YFSETQ. The CDR3 consists of 15 residues. V trimming: 4 bases; J trimming: 5 bases; junction bases outside the gene matches: 10. CDR3 nucleotide sequence: TGCGCCAGCAGCCCACTTAGCGGGAGCGTAAACGAGCAGTACTTC. Its protein product is CASSPLSGSVNEQYF.